This T cell receptor (beta chain) is drawn from a study of blood T cell repertoires in COVID-19. Study-wide background: Whether acute or convalescent, the COVID-19 samples came from the United States, Italy and Spain. PBMCs, B-cell-depleted T cells, or T cells provided the cDNA or gDNA that made up the material.

This CDR3 is 15 amino acids long. The germline V gene encodes CDR1 LNHDA and CDR2 SQIVND (reference sequence). The V and J ends lost 8 bases and 9 bases, in that order; junction bases with no gene match: 14. Original processing methods: Estimated nucleated cell counts came from reference gene primer amplification. The table came from immunoSEQ multiplex PCR; TCRdb's copy has only in-frame clones and leaves some out. V, J and clone size are those of that table, while D and trimming were read from the DNA. The table includes approximately 94,000 clones, roughly 79% detected once. V and J are TRBV19 and TRBJ2-1, with 9 bases fitting TRBD1. The specimen was peripheral blood. This TCR came from a woman aged 70-85 years with acute or convalescent COVID-19. In DNA, the CDR3 is TGTGCCAGTGGACAAACCGGGACAGGGTTGGGTGAGCAGTTCTTC. It yields the protein CASGQTGTGLGEQFF.